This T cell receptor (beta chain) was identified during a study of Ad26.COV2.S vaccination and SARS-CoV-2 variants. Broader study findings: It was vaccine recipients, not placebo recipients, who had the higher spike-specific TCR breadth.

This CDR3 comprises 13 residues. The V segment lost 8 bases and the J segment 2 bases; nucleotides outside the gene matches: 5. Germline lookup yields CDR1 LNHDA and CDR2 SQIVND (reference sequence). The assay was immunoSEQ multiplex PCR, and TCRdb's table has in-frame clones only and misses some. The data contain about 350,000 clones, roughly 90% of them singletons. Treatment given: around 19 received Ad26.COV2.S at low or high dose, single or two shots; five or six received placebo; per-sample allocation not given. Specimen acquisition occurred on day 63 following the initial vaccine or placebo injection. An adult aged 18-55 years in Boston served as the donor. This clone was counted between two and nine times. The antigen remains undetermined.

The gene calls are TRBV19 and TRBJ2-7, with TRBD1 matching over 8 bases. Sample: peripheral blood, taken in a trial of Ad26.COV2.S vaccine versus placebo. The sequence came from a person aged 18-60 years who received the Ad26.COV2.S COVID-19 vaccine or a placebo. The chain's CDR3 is CASGDRQTYEQYF. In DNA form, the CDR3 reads TGTGCCAGTGGGGACAGGCAAACCTACGAGCAGTACTTC.